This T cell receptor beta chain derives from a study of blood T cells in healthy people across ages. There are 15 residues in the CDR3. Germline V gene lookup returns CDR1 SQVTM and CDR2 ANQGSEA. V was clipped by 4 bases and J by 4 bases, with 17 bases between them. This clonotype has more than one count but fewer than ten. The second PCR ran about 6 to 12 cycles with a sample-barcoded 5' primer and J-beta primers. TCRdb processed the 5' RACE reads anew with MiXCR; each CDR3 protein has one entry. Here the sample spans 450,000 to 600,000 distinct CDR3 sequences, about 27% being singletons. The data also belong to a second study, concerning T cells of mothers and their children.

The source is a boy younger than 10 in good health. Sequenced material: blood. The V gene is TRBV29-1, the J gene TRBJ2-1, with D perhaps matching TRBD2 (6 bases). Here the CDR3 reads CSVGVERAAYNEQFF. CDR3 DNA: TGCAGCGTTGGGGTGGAGCGGGCGGCTTACAATGAGCAGTTCTTC.